The 5 T cell receptor beta chains below were found in one sample sequenced in a study of identical twins. TCRdb reprocessed the 5' RACE reads via MiXCR and lists one record per CDR3 protein. The table shows approximately 1.8 million distinct CDR3 sequences, with around a third occurring only once. Sequenced material: cord blood. These receptors all stem from a newborn girl in good health.

In its sample, this clonotype was seen a few times. The chain couples TRBV29-1 to TRBJ2-4; 9 nucleotides agree with TRBD2. V was pared by 7 bases and J by 0 bases, with 4 bases of the junction left unmatched. The CDR3 has 14 residues. The germline V gene encodes CDR1 SQVTM and CDR2 ANQGSEA. CDR3 bases: TGCAGCGCCGCGGGGGGGTTAGCCAAAAACATTCAGTACTTC. Encoded protein: CSAAGGLAKNIQYF. Full variable domain (remainder filled in from reference TRBV29-1 and TRBJ2-4): SAVISQKPSRDICQRGTSLTIQCQVDSQVTMMFWYRQQPGQSLTLIATANQGSEATYESGFVIDKFPISRPNLTFSTLTVSNMSPEDSSIYLCSAAGGLAKNIQYFGAGTRLSVL.

This clonotype was counted once. The chain is built from TRBV12-3 or TRBV12-4 and TRBJ2-2, with D perhaps TRBD1 (6 bases). CDR3 length: 15 amino acids. Trimming left V 3 bases short and J 4 bases short, with 12 bases between. The CDR3 sequence is CASSFFQGTTGELFF. The CDR3 region has the DNA TGTGCCAGCAGTTTCTTCCAGGGGACCACCGGGGAGCTGTTTTTT.

This clonotype was seen a handful of times. This chain connects TRBV27 to TRBJ2-5, with a tentative D call TRBD1 (6 bases). V was trimmed by 5 bases and J by 11 bases, leaving 27 bases between them. Germline CDR1 reads MNHEY; CDR2 reads SMNVEV (reference sequence). The CDR3 sequence is 16 residues long. This CDR3 is CASSPRQVANYNEQYF. In nucleotides, the CDR3 is TGTGCCAGCAGTCCCCGACAGGTCGCCAACTACAATGAGCAGTACTTC.

The V gene is TRBV20-1, the J gene TRBJ1-1, with 7 bases lining up with TRBD1. The germline gives CDR1 DFQATT, CDR2 SNEGSKA (reference sequence). V was clipped by 3 bases and J by 4 bases; unmatched bases: 5. This CDR3 has 13 amino acids. This CDR3 reads CSASPTGPTEAFF. Here the CDR3 DNA reads TGCAGTGCTAGTCCGACAGGGCCCACTGAAGCTTTCTTT.

The V gene is TRBV6-5, the J gene TRBJ2-7; either TRBD1 or TRBD2 may fit D (5 bases each). The germline gives CDR1 MNHEY, CDR2 SVGAGI. Trimming pared 2 bases from V and 7 bases from J, leaving 15 bases between. The CDR3 contains 14 residues. CDR3 sequence reads: CASSYGTTYNEQYF. CDR3 nucleotides: TGTGCCAGCAGTTACGGGACGACCTACAATGAGCAGTACTTC.